The rows below give T cell receptor beta chains drawn from one sample of a study. TCRdb analysed the 5' RACE reads with MiXCR anew, one entry per CDR3 protein. The sample yields 25,000 to 40,000 distinct CDR3 sequences, roughly a quarter seen once. Sequencing input: memory CD4+ T cells sorted from blood. The source of these receptors is a female donor with breast cancer. The CDR3 runs from the conserved cysteine through the conserved F or W. The D gene is left open where the match is weak. A clone size is listed for some rows: how often the clone was seen (once, few, many), or a class if it is expanded.

>TRBJ2-7|TRBV27|NA|many
CACGDNSYEQYF
TGTGCCTGTGGGGACAACTCCTACGAGCAGTACTTC
>TRBJ2-2|TRBV5-1|NA|many
CASSLKKGEGNTGELFF
TGCGCCAGCAGCTTGAAGAAGGGCGAGGGGAACACCGGGGAGCTGTTTTTT
>TRBJ2-3|TRBV9|NA|NA
CAGSVVQASTDTQYF
TGTGCCGGCAGCGTAGTTCAAGCGTCCACAGATACGCAGTATTTT
>TRBJ2-2|TRBV15|NA|NA
CATSSGQNTGELFF
TGTGCCACCAGCTCAGGTCAGAACACCGGGGAGCTGTTTTTT
>TRBJ2-7|TRBV9|TRBD1|many
CASSPTDRGVYEQYF
TGTGCCAGCAGCCCTACGGACAGGGGGGTGTACGAGCAGTACTTC
>TRBJ2-6|TRBV7-3|NA|many
CASSPTPTGSTGANVLTF
TGTGCCAGCAGCCCGACCCCGACAGGTAGTACTGGGGCCAACGTCCTGACTTTC
>TRBJ1-6|TRBV6-5|NA|NA
CASSYERARNSPLHF
TGTGCCAGCAGTTACGAAAGGGCAAGGAATTCACCCCTCCACTTT
>TRBJ2-3|TRBV5-1|NA|many
CASQTGTSTDTQYF
TGCGCCAGTCAAACAGGGACTAGCACAGATACGCAGTATTTT
>TRBJ2-7|TRBV2|TRBD2|NA
CASISTSGGYEQYF
TGTGCCAGCATCTCGACTAGCGGGGGTTACGAGCAGTACTTC
>TRBJ1-5|TRBV4-2|TRBD1|medium-sized
CASSVDRANQPQHF
TGTGCCAGCAGCGTAGACAGGGCCAATCAGCCCCAGCATTTT
>TRBJ1-5|TRBV20-1|NA|many
CSAVPDRNSNQPQHF
TGCAGTGCTGTCCCCGACAGAAATAGCAATCAGCCCCAGCATTTT
>TRBJ2-7|TRBV6-5|NA|few
CASSYGFSYEQYF
TGTGCCAGCAGTTACGGGTTCAGCTACGAGCAGTACTTC
>TRBJ2-4|TRBV6-7|NA|NA
CASSYSFGRENIQYF
TGTGCCAGCAGTTACTCATTCGGGCGCGAAAACATTCAGTACTTC
>TRBJ2-2|TRBV30|TRBD1|NA
CAWTGTGSAGELFF
TGTGCCTGGACCGGGACAGGGTCAGCCGGGGAGCTGTTTTTT
>TRBJ2-3|TRBV7-9|NA|many
CASSWSVVSDTQYF
TGTGCCAGCAGCTGGTCGGTCGTATCAGATACGCAGTATTTT
>TRBJ2-5|TRBV5-6|NA|NA
CASSLGQQVYQETQYF
TGTGCCAGCAGCTTGGGGCAACAGGTGTACCAAGAGACCCAGTACTTC
>TRBJ2-1|TRBV3-1|NA|NA
CATGISNEQFF
TGTGCCACCGGCATAAGCAATGAGCAGTTCTTC
>TRBJ2-7|TRBV13|TRBD1|NA
CASSLEGTGDPSSYEQYF
TGTGCCAGCAGCTTAGAAGGGACAGGGGACCCGAGCTCCTACGAGCAGTACTTC
>TRBJ2-1|TRBV6-1|TRBD1|many
CASSEALLNRGQGVNEQFF
TGTGCCAGCAGTGAAGCGCTTCTTAACCGAGGACAGGGCGTCAATGAGCAGTTCTTC
>TRBJ1-5|TRBV27|NA|NA
CASSLRAHNQPQHF
TGTGCCAGCAGTCTCCGGGCCCACAATCAGCCCCAGCATTTT
>TRBJ1-2|TRBV13|NA|NA
CASSLRDGGGCTF
TGTGCCAGCAGCTTACGGGACGGAGGAGGGTGCACCTTC
>TRBJ1-5|TRBV2|TRBD1|few
CASSHRQGTVGNQPQHF
TGTGCCAGCAGTCACCGACAGGGGACGGTTGGCAATCAGCCCCAGCATTTT
>TRBJ2-3|TRBV7-3|NA|many
CASSFSSGDTQYF
TGTGCCAGCAGCTTCTCATCGGGAGATACGCAGTATTTT
>TRBJ2-7|TRBV25-1|NA|few
CASSRLPDSYEQYF
TGTGCCAGCAGCCGACTCCCCGACTCCTACGAGCAGTACTTC
>TRBJ1-5|TRBV10-3|NA|many
CAISPSSNQPQHF
TGTGCCATCAGTCCCTCCAGCAATCAGCCCCAGCATTTT
>TRBJ2-2|TRBV15|NA|NA
CATSRPAGLRTGELFF
TGTGCCACCAGCAGACCAGCAGGCCTCAGGACCGGGGAGCTGTTTTTT
>TRBJ1-2|TRBV6-2/TRBV6-3|TRBD1|few
CASSTGVNYGYTF
TGTGCCAGCAGCACAGGGGTGAACTATGGCTACACCTTC
>TRBJ2-7|TRBV6-5|NA|medium-sized
CASSYLGQGTYEQYF
TGTGCCAGCAGTTACTTGGGTCAGGGCACATACGAGCAGTACTTC
>TRBJ2-7|TRBV7-8|TRBD2|NA
CASSWTSGDAYEQYF
TGTGCCAGCAGCTGGACTAGCGGGGATGCCTACGAGCAGTACTTC
>TRBJ2-7|TRBV4-1|TRBD2|few
CASSQDRRLALYEQYF
TGCGCCAGCAGCCAAGATAGGCGACTAGCTCTCTACGAGCAGTACTTC
>TRBJ1-2|TRBV4-2|NA|NA
CASSLRHYYGYTF
TGTGCCAGCAGCCTACGACACTACTATGGCTACACCTTC
>TRBJ1-3|TRBV12-3/TRBV12-4|NA|NA
CASSLGGVSGNTIYF
TGTGCCAGCAGTTTAGGGGGCGTCTCTGGAAACACCATATATTTT
>TRBJ2-6|TRBV6-1|NA|medium-sized
CASKGETRVLTF
TGTGCCAGTAAGGGGGAAACAAGGGTCCTGACTTTC
>TRBJ2-7|TRBV5-5|TRBD1|NA
CASSLDPGTAYEQYF
TGTGCCAGCAGCTTGGACCCCGGGACAGCCTACGAGCAGTACTTC
>TRBJ1-5|TRBV9|NA|NA
CASSVGDSNQPQHF
TGTGCCAGCAGCGTAGGCGATAGCAATCAGCCCCAGCATTTT
>TRBJ2-7|TRBV29-1|NA|NA
CSAMKDSFSYEQYF
TGCAGCGCGATGAAGGACAGCTTCTCCTACGAGCAGTACTTC
>TRBJ2-1|TRBV7-9|NA|NA
CSSLANEQFF
TGCTCTTCGCTGGCGAATGAGCAGTTCTTC
>TRBJ2-7|TRBV27|TRBD2|NA
CASSLRGTMNYEQYF
TGTGCCAGCAGTTTACGGGGGACTATGAACTACGAGCAGTACTTC
>TRBJ2-7|TRBV20-1|TRBD2|few
CSARSSGGYEQYF
TGCAGTGCTAGGTCTAGCGGGGGTTACGAGCAGTACTTC
>TRBJ1-1|TRBV7-3|NA|many
CASSSTRGNTEAFF
TGTGCCAGCAGCTCAACCCGAGGGAACACTGAAGCTTTCTTT
>TRBJ2-6|TRBV20-1|NA|many
CSASAPWWCVLTF
TGCAGTGCTAGTGCGCCCTGGTGGTGCGTCCTGACTTTC
>TRBJ2-5|TRBV6-2/TRBV6-3|TRBD1|many
CASSYDWDSPQETQYF
TGTGCCAGCAGTTACGACTGGGACAGCCCCCAAGAGACCCAGTACTTC
>TRBJ2-1|TRBV5-1|TRBD1|many
CASSFLTGEEQFF
TGCGCCAGCAGCTTCCTAACAGGGGAGGAGCAGTTCTTC
>TRBJ2-5|TRBV10-3|TRBD2|few
CASESRAGEGQETQYF
TGTGCCTCCGAGAGTCGAGCGGGGGAGGGTCAAGAGACCCAGTACTTC
>TRBJ1-2|TRBV5-6|NA|NA
CASSEVGGMDGHTF
TGTGCCAGCAGCGAAGTTGGGGGAATGGATGGCCACACCTTC
>TRBJ2-1|TRBV5-1|NA|NA
CASSPTSYNEQFF
TGCGCCAGCAGCCCGACAAGTTACAATGAGCAGTTCTTC
>TRBJ1-5|TRBV4-1|NA|few
CASSQEGRVGQPQHF
TGCGCCAGCAGCCAAGAAGGCAGGGTTGGGCAGCCCCAGCATTTT
>TRBJ2-7|TRBV12-3/TRBV12-4|NA|NA
CASSPERQIGEQYF
TGTGCCAGCAGCCCCGAAAGACAGATAGGCGAGCAGTACTTC
>TRBJ2-7|TRBV7-9|NA|NA
CASSLVQAPYEQYF
TGTGCCAGCAGCTTAGTACAGGCCCCCTACGAGCAGTACTTC
>TRBJ1-1|TRBV6-2/TRBV6-3|TRBD1|NA
CAIRSGGTRVFF
TGTGCCATCCGTTCAGGGGGCACTAGAGTTTTCTTT
>TRBJ1-6|TRBV6-1|NA|few
CASSEEGLEGSPLHF
TGTGCCAGCAGTGAAGAGGGACTCGAGGGGTCACCCCTCCACTTT
>TRBJ2-5|TRBV28|NA|NA
CASSDGTTIETQYF
TGTGCCAGCAGCGACGGGACAACGATAGAGACCCAGTACTTC
>TRBJ2-1|TRBV7-2|NA|few
CASSLGFRINEQFF
TGTGCCAGCAGCTTAGGTTTCCGGATTAATGAGCAGTTCTTC
>TRBJ2-3|TRBV7-2|TRBD1|many
CASSTPTGETDTQYF
TGTGCCAGCAGCACACCGACAGGGGAAACAGATACGCAGTATTTT
>TRBJ2-2|TRBV5-6|NA|many
CASRGGVPNTGELFF
TGTGCCAGCAGAGGAGGAGTTCCGAACACCGGGGAGCTGTTTTTT